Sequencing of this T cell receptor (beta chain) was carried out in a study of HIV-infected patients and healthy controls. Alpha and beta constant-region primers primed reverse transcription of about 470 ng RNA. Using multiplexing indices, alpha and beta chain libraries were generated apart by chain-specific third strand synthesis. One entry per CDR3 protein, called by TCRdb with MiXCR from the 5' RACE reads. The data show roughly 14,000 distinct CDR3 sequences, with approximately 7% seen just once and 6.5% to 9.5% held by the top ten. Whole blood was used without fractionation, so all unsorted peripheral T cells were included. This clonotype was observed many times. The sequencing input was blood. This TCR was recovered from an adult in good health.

The CDR3 here is CASSLAGGAETQYF. The CDR3 DNA follows: TGTGCCAGCAGCTTAGCAGGGGGCGCGGAGACCCAGTACTTC. The chain carries TRBV7-2 and TRBJ2-5; 7 bases agree with TRBD1. There are 14 residues in the CDR3. V lost 0 bases, J lost 5 bases, and 3 bases stayed unmatched. Germline loops: CDR1 SGHTA, CDR2 FQGNSA. Full variable domain (rest looked up from reference TRBV7-2 and TRBJ2-5): GAGVSQSPSNKVTEKGKDVELRCDPISGHTALYWYRQSLGQGLEFLIYFQGNSAPDKSGLPSDRFSAERTGGSVSTLTIQRTQQEDSAVYLCASSLAGGAETQYFGPGTRLLVL.